One T cell receptor beta chain is described in this entry. Profiling relied on immunoSEQ multiplex PCR, and the TCRdb table lists in-frame clones only, not all of them. The sample contains approximately 90,000 clones, approximately 89% of which appear only once. This sample was included in a study of T cell responses to AZD1222 COVID-19 vaccine. Trimming at V came to 0 bases and at J to 7 bases, leaving 5 bases not matched to a gene. Looked up from germline, CDR1 is SGHNT and CDR2 is YYREEE (reference sequence). The CDR3 sequence is 15 residues long. The sample in question was peripheral blood, obtained on day 0 of AZD1222 vaccination. This clonotype was obtained from an adult in good health. V usage is TRBV5-4 and J usage is TRBJ2-7; 12 bases line up with TRBD1. CDR3 in amino acids: CASSLGGQGAGEQYF. CDR3 nucleotides: TGTGCCAGCAGCTTGGGGGGACAGGGGGCTGGGGAGCAGTACTTC.